This TCR beta chain emerged from a study of blood T cell repertoires in COVID-19. As for the study in general: Samples came from the United States, Italy and Spain, spanning acute and convalescent COVID-19.

Methods used by the authors: Researchers report that nucleated cell counts were estimated from reference gene primer amplification. Sequenced by immunoSEQ multiplex PCR; TCRdb stores in-frame clones only, minus some. The V and J calls and clone size come from that table; D and trimming were worked out from the DNA. The data hold around 90,000 clones, with around 88% observed a single time. Trimming removed 2 bases at V and 7 bases at J, with 18 bases between. The CDR3 totals 15 residues. From germline, CDR1 is SGDLS and CDR2 YYNGEE. This clone was seen more than once but under ten times. The sample was peripheral blood. The clonotype originates from a man aged 45-65 years with COVID-19, enrolled during active disease. The V gene is TRBV9, the J gene TRBJ1-2; TRBD1 might be the D (5 bases). The CDR3 DNA is TGTGCCAGCAGCGTGCGGCGGGACGACGCGGGTGGCTACACCTTC. Amino acids: CASSVRRDDAGGYTF.